The rows below give T cell receptor beta chains drawn from one sample of a study of blood T cell repertoires in COVID-19. The repertoire was sequenced with immunoSEQ multiplex PCR; TCRdb's copy has only in-frame clones and lacks some. The sample includes 150,000 or so clones, approximately 86% of them seen just once. Sequencing input: peripheral blood. The receptors come from a woman between 70 and 85 years old with COVID-19, enrolled during active disease. Each CDR3 is given with its conserved first and last residue. Each record gives: J gene, V gene, CDR3 protein.

J: TRBJ1-1; V: TRBV2; CDR3: CASRARTGGDTEAFF
J: TRBJ2-1; V: TRBV18; CDR3: CASSRDREYNEQFF
J: TRBJ1-1; V: TRBV5-1; CDR3: CASSLSGGYTEAFF
J: TRBJ1-1; V: TRBV30; CDR3: CAWSPLTEAFF
J: TRBJ2-4; V: TRBV5-1; CDR3: CASSLSGGFNIQYF
J: TRBJ1-4; V: TRBV2; CDR3: CASSPGNRVVTGEKLFF
J: TRBJ1-4; V: TRBV30; CDR3: CAWSVTSNEKLFF
J: TRBJ2-3; V: TRBV28; CDR3: CASSLQGLAQYF
J: TRBJ2-1; V: TRBV28; CDR3: CASRQPGSFNEQFF
J: TRBJ1-4; V: TRBV4-2; CDR3: CASSRTRSGGTEKLFF
J: TRBJ1-4; V: TRBV6-5; CDR3: CASLGQGNEKLFF
J: TRBJ2-1; V: TRBV18; CDR3: CASSPVRGAGSYNEQFF
J: TRBJ1-1; V: TRBV7-9; CDR3: CASSQGAVDTEAFF
J: TRBJ1-6; V: TRBV19; CDR3: CASRDRAFDSPLHF
J: TRBJ2-3; V: TRBV5-1; CDR3: CASSLQASGAPDTQYF
J: TRBJ2-3; V: TRBV11-2; CDR3: CASSFEEPSTDTQYF
J: TRBJ2-2; V: TRBV7-2; CDR3: CASSSDTRNTGELFF
J: TRBJ1-2; V: TRBV7-2; CDR3: CASSFTATGAYGYTF
J: TRBJ2-5; V: TRBV4-1; CDR3: CASSQDTSGKETQYF
J: TRBJ2-7; V: TRBV5-1; CDR3: CASSPVGQGINEQYF
J: TRBJ1-1; V: TRBV29-1; CDR3: CSGATGPNTEAFF
J: TRBJ2-7; V: TRBV28; CDR3: CASSRTGGSYEQYF
J: TRBJ1-2; V: TRBV28; CDR3: CASSPGQGRANYGYTF
J: TRBJ1-6; V: TRBV5-1; CDR3: CASREGSSYNSPLHF
J: TRBJ1-1; V: TRBV28; CDR3: CASSLLTQGENTEAFF
J: TRBJ1-1; V: TRBV6-5; CDR3: CAGSGGGGTEAFF
J: TRBJ2-7; V: TRBV7-2; CDR3: CASSVTGGQSYEQYF
J: TRBJ2-1; V: TRBV19; CDR3: CASSTGTGFGEQFF
J: TRBJ2-7; V: TRBV18; CDR3: CASSPEADRGREYF
J: TRBJ1-1; V: TRBV7-6; CDR3: CASSSRGSEAFF
J: TRBJ2-1; V: TRBV5-1; CDR3: CASSLGEGLAGVSNEQFF
J: TRBJ2-7; V: TRBV12-3/TRBV12-4; CDR3: CASSKGTTYEQYF
J: TRBJ2-3; V: TRBV11-2; CDR3: CASSPRPSSADTQYF
J: TRBJ2-5; V: TRBV7-2; CDR3: CASSLERGGPQYF
J: TRBJ1-2; V: TRBV9; CDR3: CASRRDYGYTF
J: TRBJ2-2; V: TRBV19; CDR3: CASSIERNTGELFF
J: TRBJ2-7; V: TRBV4-1; CDR3: CASSQDTGLGSSYEQYF
J: TRBJ1-1; V: TRBV7-9; CDR3: CASSLRTAANTEAFF
J: TRBJ1-1; V: TRBV28; CDR3: CASPGGRNTEAFF
J: TRBJ1-1; V: TRBV27; CDR3: CASSLSGPNTEAFF
J: TRBJ1-2; V: TRBV6-5; CDR3: CASSPGQGANYGYTF
J: TRBJ2-7; V: TRBV14; CDR3: CASSQVQGRISYEQYF
J: TRBJ1-2; V: TRBV5-5; CDR3: CASSVPGVYGYTF
J: TRBJ2-5; V: TRBV28; CDR3: CASSWLAGGHPQETQYF
J: TRBJ2-2; V: TRBV6-5; CDR3: CASSYGDRVTGELFF
J: TRBJ2-7; V: TRBV5-6; CDR3: CASSPLPSRLDEQYF
J: TRBJ1-2; V: TRBV27; CDR3: CASSEATGVRNGYTF
J: TRBJ2-7; V: TRBV5-1; CDR3: CASRPPGQGPEQYF
J: TRBJ2-7; V: TRBV18; CDR3: CASSPPVHRFMDEQYF
J: TRBJ2-1; V: TRBV20-1; CDR3: CSASPPGGTLYNEQFF
J: TRBJ1-5; V: TRBV5-1; CDR3: CASSLIPGADQPQHF
J: TRBJ2-5; V: TRBV19; CDR3: CASSMGFGLSGQETQYF
J: TRBJ2-7; V: TRBV6-1; CDR3: CASSDKVTGSPQQYF
J: TRBJ2-7; V: TRBV2; CDR3: CASSEGRLHEQYF
J: TRBJ1-6; V: TRBV2; CDR3: CASSEAGTASYNSPLHF
J: TRBJ1-1; V: TRBV7-3; CDR3: CASSLTSDRGNTEAFF
J: TRBJ1-1; V: TRBV15; CDR3: CATSSWAGNEAFF
J: TRBJ2-3; V: TRBV7-9; CDR3: CASSQGGRTLRSTDTQYF
J: TRBJ2-1; V: TRBV18; CDR3: CASSPPNQGQNEQFF
J: TRBJ1-3; V: TRBV5-6; CDR3: CASSFGGQTSGNTIYF